The 32 T cell receptor beta chains presented below share a single source sample, sequenced in a study of blood T cells in healthy people across ages. Using a J-beta primer mix together with a sample-barcoded 5' primer, a second PCR was run for about 6 to 11 cycles. TCRdb redid the calling of the 5' RACE reads with MiXCR, one entry per CDR3 protein. The data contain about 670,000 distinct CDR3 sequences, over 40% of them singletons. Sequencing was performed on blood. The receptors were sampled from a man of 80 years or more in good health.

This clonotype appeared many times. This chain connects TRBV7-2 to TRBJ2-7; TRBD1 is a possible D gene (6 bases). The CDR3 runs 13 residues. Germline CDR1 SGHTA, CDR2 FQGNSA. Trimming took 1 base from V and 4 from J, leaving 8 bases between them. CDR3 bases: TGTGCCAGCAGCTTAGTTAGGGGGTACGAGCAGTACTTC. Translating gives CASSLVRGYEQYF.

The chain combines TRBV14 with TRBJ2-5; TRBD2 agrees at 13 bases. The ends lost 1 base at V and 7 bases at J; junction bases unmatched: 9. This CDR3 comprises 17 residues. Germline lookup yields CDR1 SGHDN and CDR2 FVKESK. The CDR3 sequence: CASSQATSGGFGGTQYF. In nucleotides, the CDR3 is TGTGCCAGCAGCCAAGCGACTAGCGGGGGGTTCGGAGGGACCCAGTACTTC. Full variable domain (outside the CDR3, taken from reference TRBV14 and TRBJ2-5): EAGVTQFPSHSVIEKGQTVTLRCDPISGHDNLYWYRRVMGKEIKFLLHFVKESKQDESGMPNNRFLAERTGGTYSTLKVQPAELEDSGVYFCASSQATSGGFGGTQYFGPGTRLLVL.

This sequence joins TRBV5-1 and TRBJ2-4; TRBD2 agrees at 12 bases. This CDR3 is built from 17 residues. V lost 4 bases and J lost 1; bases outside the gene matches: 6. The V gene's germline CDR1 is SGHRS and CDR2 YFSETQ. The CDR3 sequence: CASSPGLAGRAKNIQYF. In DNA, the CDR3 is TGCGCCAGCAGCCCCGGACTAGCGGGGAGGGCCAAAAACATTCAGTACTTC.

V and J are TRBV29-1 and TRBJ2-7; 12 bases agree with TRBD2. Per the germline V gene, CDR1 is SQVTM and CDR2 is ANQGSEA. This CDR3 is 15 amino acids long. With 2 bases clipped from V and 3 bases from J, the junction kept 5 bases outside the gene matches. CDR3 protein: CSVEFASGRDYEQYF. In nucleotides, the CDR3 is TGCAGCGTTGAATTCGCTAGCGGGAGGGACTACGAGCAGTACTTC.

This rearrangement joins TRBV7-2 to TRBJ2-3; 8 nucleotides match TRBD1. CDR3 size: 15 residues. The germline V gene encodes CDR1 SGHTA and CDR2 FQGNSA. Trimming removed 5 bases from V and 2 bases from J; junction bases left unmatched: 6. CDR3 bases: TGTGCCAGCAGCCGGACAGGGATAAACACAGATACGCAGTATTTT. This codes for CASSRTGINTDTQYF. The complete variable domain, with remaining parts taken from reference TRBV7-2 and TRBJ2-3, reads GAGVSQSPSNKVTEKGKDVELRCDPISGHTALYWYRQSLGQGLEFLIYFQGNSAPDKSGLPSDRFSAERTGGSVSTLTIQRTQQEDSAVYLCASSRTGINTDTQYFGPGTRLTVL.

This clonotype was seen a few times. The gene calls are TRBV9 and TRBJ1-2; no clear D. CDR1 and CDR2 (germline): SGDLS, YYNGEE. This CDR3 comprises 18 residues. Trimming took 3 bases from V and 0 from J, leaving 21 bases between them. CDR3 in amino acids: CASSGKGRQDSTNYGYTF. The CDR3 nucleotides read TGTGCCAGCAGCGGGAAGGGTCGGCAGGATTCGACTAACTATGGCTACACCTTC.

This clonotype was counted a few times. This chain links TRBV7-2 with TRBJ2-3; D is undetermined. The CDR3 is 13 amino acids. The ends were cut back, 4 bases at V and 4 bases at J, with 9 bases in the middle. Germline-derived CDR1 and CDR2 are SGHTA and FQGNSA. The CDR3 DNA follows: TGTGCCAGCAGCTCGGATGACTCAGATACGCAGTATTTT. It yields the protein CASSSDDSDTQYF.

In nucleotides, the CDR3 is TGCAGTGCGAGACGAGGGGACAGGGTTCAGCCCCAGCATTTT. It is translated as CSARRGDRVQPQHF. The V gene is TRBV20-1, the J gene TRBJ1-5; 9 bases are shared with TRBD1. The V segment lost 6 bases and the J segment 6 bases; nucleotides outside the gene matches: 9. Per germline, CDR1 DFQATT and CDR2 SNEGSKA (reference sequence). The CDR3 spans 14 residues.

The rearrangement links TRBV7-2 to TRBJ2-3, with 7 bases fitting TRBD2. J gave up 4 bases and V 1 base, and 8 bases lay outside the gene matches. The CDR3 consists of 16 residues. Germline-derived CDR1 and CDR2 are SGHTA and FQGNSA. The CDR3 region is CASSLVAGEGADTQYF. The CDR3 DNA sequence: TGTGCCAGCAGCTTAGTGGCGGGAGAAGGGGCAGATACGCAGTATTTT. The full variable domain, in which reference TRBV7-2 and TRBJ2-3 provide the parts outside the CDR3, is GAGVSQSPSNKVTEKGKDVELRCDPISGHTALYWYRQSLGQGLEFLIYFQGNSAPDKSGLPSDRFSAERTGGSVSTLTIQRTQQEDSAVYLCASSLVAGEGADTQYFGPGTRLTVL.

The chain links TRBV6-4 to TRBJ1-1; no firm D call. V was pared by 6 bases and J by 0 bases, with 8 bases between. CDR3 length equals 13 residues. Per germline, CDR1 MRHNA and CDR2 SNTAGT. Here the CDR3 reads CASRAGVNTEAFF. CDR3 nucleotides: TGTGCCAGCAGAGCGGGAGTGAACACTGAAGCTTTCTTT.

This clonotype was found a few times. The chain joins TRBV5-1 to TRBJ1-1; 11 bases are a match to TRBD1. V trimming: 0 bases; J trimming: 7 bases; junction bases outside the gene matches: 5. Germline values: CDR1 SGHRS, CDR2 YFSETQ. This CDR3 is 15 amino acids long. The CDR3 loop is CASSLAPGQGVEAFF. In nucleotides, the CDR3 is TGCGCCAGCAGCTTGGCCCCGGGACAGGGGGTTGAAGCTTTCTTT.

This clonotype came up many times. J is TRBJ1-2 and V is TRBV7-2; possibly TRBD1 for D (5 bases). The CDR3 totals 15 residues. Trimming left V 0 bases short and J 6 bases short, with 14 bases between. CDR1 and CDR2 from the germline V gene are SGHTA and FQGNSA. In DNA form, the CDR3 reads TGTGCCAGCAGCTTAGCGAATCCAGCCAGGGATGGCTACACCTTC. Its translation: CASSLANPARDGYTF.

The chain joins TRBV10-3 to TRBJ2-1; D tentatively reads TRBD1 or TRBD2 (7 bases each). The V end lost 0 bases, the J end lost 7 bases, and 16 bases lay between the germline ends. CDR1 and CDR2 (germline): ENHRY, SYGVKD. The CDR3 is 16 amino acids. The CDR3 region has the DNA TGTGCCATCAGTGAGTCGACAGGGAAGGGAGGGAATGAGCAGTTCTTC. Translation: CAISESTGKGGNEQFF.

J is TRBJ2-7 and V is TRBV6-2 or TRBV6-3; D is uncertain. Germline values: CDR1 MNHEY, CDR2 SVGEGT. This CDR3 contains 13 residues. The germline V and J ends were trimmed by 6 bases and 4 bases, with 13 bases remaining between them. The CDR3 DNA sequence: TGTGCCAGCAGCGGTATGGGATTATACGAGCAGTACTTC. Amino acids: CASSGMGLYEQYF.

This clonotype has just a few counts. The rearrangement uses TRBV6-2 or TRBV6-3 and TRBJ1-6; TRBD1 matches at 11 bases. Germline assignment: CDR1 MNHEY and CDR2 SVGEGT. The V and J ends lost 4 bases and 9 bases, in that order; junction bases with no gene match: 8. CDR3 length: 16 residues. DNA for the CDR3: TGTGCCAGCAGTTTCCAGGTCGGGACAGGGGGTTCACCCCTCCACTTT. Translation: CASSFQVGTGGSPLHF.

This clonotype was found a few times. The chain uses TRBV7-9 and TRBJ2-7, with 10 bases fitting TRBD2. CDR1 SEHNR and CDR2 FQNEAQ come from the germline V gene (reference sequence). This CDR3 has 15 residues. The V gene end was trimmed by 6 bases and the J gene end by 7 bases; junction bases not matched to a gene: 12. The CDR3 sequence: CASRNLAGEYNEQYF. In nucleotides, the CDR3 is TGTGCCAGCAGGAACCTAGCGGGGGAGTACAATGAGCAGTACTTC.

The V gene is TRBV4-3, the J gene TRBJ2-5; TRBD1 might be the D (6 bases). Near its end, the DNA agrees better with TRBJ2-7, so the J call may be wrong. Germline V lookup: CDR1 LGHNA, CDR2 YSLEER. The CDR3 consists of 15 residues. The CDR3 sequence is CASSQARLRGTEQYF. CDR3 nucleotides: TGCGCCAGCAGCCAAGCTCGGTTGAGGGGGACCGAGCAGTACTTC.

The chain carries TRBV6-1 and TRBJ1-1, with 10 bases identical to TRBD1. With V trimmed by 6 bases and J by 8 bases, 9 bases remained unmatched. The CDR3 loop spans 14 amino acids. The germline V gene encodes CDR1 MNHNS and CDR2 SASEGT. CDR3 coding DNA: TGTGCCAGCAGCACCCGGACAGGGGGTGGGGAAGCTTTCTTT. Translating gives CASSTRTGGGEAFF.

This clonotype has more than one count but fewer than ten. This sequence may be a read error, since a much larger clone differs from it by one base. This rearrangement joins TRBV29-1 to TRBJ2-5, with a weak D call TRBD2 (5 bases). The V gene's germline CDR1 is SQVTM and CDR2 ANQGSEA. CDR3 length equals 14 residues. The V end was cut by 3 bases, the J end by 2 bases, with 13 bases between. As DNA, the CDR3 is TGCAGCGTTGATGGCGGCCGAGGGCAAGAGACCCAGTACTTC. Its protein product is CSVDGGRGQETQYF.

This chain joins TRBV29-1 and TRBJ1-4; possibly TRBD1 for D (6 bases). This CDR3 has 14 residues. Between the trimmed V and J ends, which lost 1 base and 8 bases, there was a span of 14 bases. Germline V gene lookup returns CDR1 SQVTM and CDR2 ANQGSEA. CDR3 bases: TGCAGCGTTGAAGTGGAGGGGGTTGGCGAAAAACTGTTTTTT. It encodes CSVEVEGVGEKLFF.

This sequence joins TRBV7-9 and TRBJ1-6; 8 bases are shared with TRBD1. Germline V gene sequence: CDR1 SEHNR, CDR2 FQNEAQ (reference sequence). The CDR3 has 16 amino acids. The V gene end was trimmed by 0 bases and the J gene end by 9 bases; junction bases not matched to a gene: 7. CDR3 in amino acids: CASSLAAGQGGSPLHF. The CDR3 DNA follows: TGTGCCAGCAGCTTAGCGGCCGGACAGGGTGGTTCACCCCTCCACTTT. The full variable domain, with the rest looked up from reference TRBV7-9 and TRBJ1-6, is DTGVSQNPRHKITKRGQNVTFRCDPISEHNRLYWYRQTLGQGPEFLTYFQNEAQLEKSRLLSDRFSAERPKGSFSTLEIQRTEQGDSAMYLCASSLAAGQGGSPLHFGNGTRLTVT.

J is TRBJ2-1 and V is TRBV4-1; 7 bases match TRBD2. The CDR3 sequence is 17 residues long. Germline CDR1 reads MGHRA; CDR2 reads YSYEKL. J was trimmed by 12 bases and V by 0 bases; bases with no gene match: 17. CDR3 bases: TGCGCCAGCAGCCAAGAGGTCTCTAGCGGAAACACAGATACGCAGTTCTTC. Its protein is CASSQEVSSGNTDTQFF.

This clonotype was seen a handful of times. The chain is built from TRBV29-1 and TRBJ2-2, with TRBD1 matching 11 bases. The V gene's germline CDR1 is SQVTM and CDR2 ANQGSEA. This CDR3 is 13 amino acids long. V was clipped by 7 bases and J by 6 bases; unmatched bases: 4. The CDR3 region has the DNA TGCAGCGCGGGGACAGGGGGGTCCGGGGAGCTGTTTTTT. It is translated as CSAGTGGSGELFF.

This chain joins TRBV20-1 and TRBJ2-1; 9 bases are shared with TRBD2. Germline values: CDR1 DFQATT, CDR2 SNEGSKA (reference sequence). The CDR3 extends over 15 amino acids. The trim removed 1 base at V and 4 bases at J, leaving 5 bases unmatched. Here the CDR3 reads CSARAPSGAYNEQFF. As DNA, the CDR3 is TGCAGTGCTAGAGCACCTAGCGGGGCTTACAATGAGCAGTTCTTC.

The chain joins TRBV7-9 to TRBJ2-3; 7 bases align to TRBD1. Germline loops: CDR1 SEHNR, CDR2 FQNEAQ (reference sequence). The V and J ends lost 11 bases and 0 bases, in that order; junction bases with no gene match: 8. This CDR3 is built from 14 residues. The CDR3 sequence is CAGVDRASTDTQYF. The CDR3 nucleotides are TGTGCCGGGGTCGACAGGGCTAGCACAGATACGCAGTATTTT.

The rearrangement links TRBV20-1 to TRBJ1-1, with TRBD1 matching over 7 bases. Germline V gene lookup returns CDR1 DFQATT and CDR2 SNEGSKA (reference sequence). The length of the CDR3 is 15 residues. V lost 7 bases, J lost 4 bases, and 15 bases stayed unmatched. The DNA of the CDR3 is TGCAGTGTTACGCAGGGGGGGGAATATTCCACTGAAGCTTTCTTT. Translated: CSVTQGGEYSTEAFF.

The chain is built from TRBV20-1 and TRBJ2-1, with 8 bases that match TRBD1. This CDR3 is 14 amino acids long. CDR1 is DFQATT, CDR2 SNEGSKA, per germline (reference sequence). V lost 3 bases, J lost 3 bases, and 4 bases stayed unmatched. The CDR3 protein is CSARQGAYYNEQFF. The CDR3, as DNA: TGCAGTGCTAGGCAGGGGGCGTACTACAATGAGCAGTTCTTC.

This chain links TRBV6-5 with TRBJ2-1; 10 nucleotides match TRBD2. Germline CDR1 and CDR2: MNHEY and SVGAGI. This CDR3 contains 14 residues. Trimming removed 7 bases from V and 12 bases from J; junction bases left unmatched: 12. The CDR3 sequence: CASTLAGVRGVQFF. The CDR3 bases are TGTGCCAGCACCCTAGCGGGGGTCCGGGGCGTGCAGTTCTTC.

The V gene is TRBV20-1, the J gene TRBJ1-2; D is unresolved. This CDR3 has 13 residues. CDR1 DFQATT and CDR2 SNEGSKA come from the germline V gene (reference sequence). V lost 0 bases and J lost 8, with 13 bases in between. CDR3: CSARDEGFGGYTF. In DNA form, the CDR3 reads TGCAGTGCTAGAGATGAAGGGTTTGGGGGCTACACCTTC.

The V and J genes are TRBV2 and TRBJ2-7; 7 positions agree with TRBD2. V shed 7 bases and J 2 bases; nucleotides not matched to a gene: 14. CDR1 SNHLY and CDR2 FYNNEI come from the germline V gene. The CDR3 length is 16 residues. CDR3 sequence reads: CASTRNSVLAAYEQYF. In DNA, the CDR3 is TGTGCCAGCACCAGAAATTCGGTGCTAGCGGCCTACGAGCAGTACTTC.

This clonotype was detected only once. In nucleotides, the CDR3 is TGTGCCAGCAGTTTCGGAAGGAACTACAATGAGCAGTTCTTC. This codes for CASSFGRNYNEQFF. The genes are TRBV12-3 or TRBV12-4 and TRBJ2-1; D ambiguous. The CDR3 loop spans 14 amino acids. V shed 3 bases and J shed 3 bases, with 9 bases lying between them.

This clonotype was counted at least ten times. V usage is TRBV4-2 and J usage is TRBJ2-7, with D perhaps TRBD1 (5 bases). The CDR3 runs to 14 residues. Trimming pared 0 bases from V and 5 bases from J, leaving 11 bases between. CDR1 LGHNA and CDR2 YNFKEQ come from the germline V gene. The DNA of the CDR3 is TGTGCCAGCAGCCAAGATCTACAGGCCAACGAGCAGTACTTC. It specifies CASSQDLQANEQYF.